The 5 T cell receptor beta chains reported below all come from one sample, sequenced in a study of T-cell reconstitution after alpha-beta-depleted transplantation in children. Unique molecular identifiers were incorporated into the prepared TCRbeta library. TCRdb reprocessed the PCR reads via MiXCR and lists one record per CDR3 protein. The table lists approximately 270,000 distinct CDR3 sequences, about 10% of them singletons. Sequenced material: PBMCs from the stem cell graft donor, taken from the stem cell graft. Receptors were obtained from a human donor who donated a stem cell graft to a child with SCID.

The CDR3 sequence is CASSFVQMKDYTF. The DNA of the CDR3 is TGTGCCAGCAGTTTTGTTCAAATGAAGGACTACACCTTC. The rearrangement links TRBV27 to TRBJ1-2; unclear D gene. The CDR3 has 13 residues. Germline V gene data show CDR1 as MNHEY and CDR2 as SMNVEV (reference sequence). Trimming pared 3 bases from V and 10 bases from J, leaving 15 bases between.

This clonotype has only a few counts. The V gene is TRBV9, the J gene TRBJ2-7; 7 bases match TRBD1. The CDR3 totals 14 residues. V dropped 2 bases and J dropped 5; count of bases not matched to a gene: 7. Germline values: CDR1 SGDLS, CDR2 YYNGEE. Here the CDR3 DNA reads TGTGCCAGCAGCGTGGGCAGGGGGTACGACGAGCAGTACTTC. Its translation is CASSVGRGYDEQYF.

This clonotype has a handful of counts. The J gene is TRBJ1-6, the V gene TRBV5-5; D is undetermined. Germline values: CDR1 SGHKS, CDR2 YYEKEE (reference sequence). The CDR3 length is 16 residues. Trimming stripped 5 bases from V and 7 bases from J, with 19 bases between. In nucleotides, the CDR3 is TGTGCCAGCAGTCGTGGAGGTGGGTCAGCGAATTCACCCCTCCACTTT. Protein: CASSRGGGSANSPLHF.

At least ten counts were recorded for this clonotype. The J gene is TRBJ1-1, the V gene TRBV10-3; perhaps TRBD1 as D (6 bases). Germline V gene data show CDR1 as ENHRY and CDR2 as SYGVKD. Trimming took 1 base from V and 4 from J, leaving 10 bases between them. There are 14 residues in the CDR3. The CDR3, as DNA: TGTGCCATCAGTGAGTTGGGAGGGGGCACTGAAGCTTTCTTT. This sequence encodes CAISELGGGTEAFF.

This clonotype was observed at least ten times. The J gene is TRBJ2-5, the V gene TRBV5-1; 9 bases agree with TRBD2. Germline assignment: CDR1 SGHRS and CDR2 YFSETQ. V lost 4 bases, J lost 5 bases, and 9 bases stayed unmatched. The CDR3 loop spans 15 amino acids. The CDR3 reads CASSRWAGGQETQYF. DNA for the CDR3: TGCGCCAGCAGCCGTTGGGCGGGGGGGCAGGAGACCCAGTACTTC.